This T cell receptor (beta chain) was found in a study of T-cell memory formation after mild COVID-19. Background on the study: There were largely donor-specific TCR clusters.

Deletions cut 7 bases from V and 5 bases from J, with 12 bases between. This CDR3 has 13 amino acids. The germline gives CDR1 MNHEY, CDR2 SVGEGT. Barcoded TCR alpha and TCR beta cDNA libraries with UMIs came from 5'RACE using constant-segment primers. TCRdb itself ran the 5' RACE reads through MiXCR, one entry per CDR3 protein. The sample contains fewer than 250,000 distinct CDR3 sequences, approximately 15% of which appear only once. This clonotype appeared a few times. What it binds is not known. Study conclusions and caveats: Chiefly within CM and EM were the contracting CD4+ clones; CD8+ ones were within EMRA.

The chain joins TRBV6-2 or TRBV6-3 to TRBJ1-3; D gene unclear. Sequenced input: PBMCs or a T cell subset sorted from them (not recorded which). The TCR comes from an adult woman who had mild COVID-19 (a few samples of this study predate the infection). Cell type and time point are not known. The CDR3 spells CASKIGARNTIYF. The CDR3 nucleotides read TGTGCCAGCAAGATAGGAGCCCGAAACACCATATATTTT.